The 28 T cell receptor beta chains given below trace back to one sample, sequenced in a study of T cells after yellow fever vaccination. Using its own MiXCR run on the 5' RACE reads, TCRdb lists one record per CDR3 protein. This table holds about 340,000 distinct CDR3 sequences, 8% to 10% found once. Sequenced material: PBMCs, taken on the day of the first yellow fever vaccination. All receptors derive from a man aged 18-30 years who received the YFV17D yellow fever vaccine.

This clonotype has more than one count but fewer than ten. The gene calls are TRBV18 and TRBJ2-5, with 12 bases matching TRBD1. Germline V lookup: CDR1 KGHSH, CDR2 LQKENI. CDR3 length: 15 amino acids. With 6 bases clipped from V and 3 bases from J, the junction kept 5 bases outside the gene matches. CDR3 sequence: CASSRDRGREETQYF. The CDR3 DNA sequence: TGTGCCAGCTCCCGGGACAGGGGGCGTGAAGAGACCCAGTACTTC.

This clonotype was seen a handful of times. This chain uses TRBV29-1 with TRBJ1-2; TRBD1 aligns across 10 bases. CDR3 length equals 18 residues. The germline V gene has CDR1 SQVTM and CDR2 ANQGSEA. Losses at the gene ends were 7 bases for V and 4 bases for J; bases not matched to a gene: 21. Here the CDR3 reads CSARGRTGGSSGPYGYTF. The CDR3 nucleotides read TGCAGCGCCCGAGGGAGGACAGGGGGGTCCTCAGGACCCTATGGCTACACCTTC.

Worth noting for this clonotype: With a much larger clone just one base away, this may be a read error. The chain is built from TRBV20-1 and TRBJ2-1; 9 bases agree with TRBD2. The CDR3 is 16 residues long. The germline gives CDR1 DFQATT, CDR2 SNEGSKA (reference sequence). CDR3 nucleotides: TGCTGTGCTAGAGGTTCTAGCGGGGAGACCTACAATGAGCAGTTCTTC. The encoded protein is CCARGSSGETYNEQFF.

This clonotype was counted only a few times. The chain couples TRBV7-8 to TRBJ2-5; perhaps TRBD1 as D (6 bases). This CDR3 is 16 amino acids long. The V end was cut by 5 bases, the J end by 2 bases, with 18 bases between. Germline-derived CDR1 and CDR2 are SGHVS and FQNEAQ. CDR3 coding DNA: TGTGCCAGCAGCCGATTGCAGGGGATGGGGCAAGAGACCCAGTACTTC. Protein sequence: CASSRLQGMGQETQYF.

The genes are TRBV7-8 and TRBJ2-7; D not resolved. In germline, CDR1 is SGHVS, CDR2 FQNEAQ. V was cut by 1 base and J by 2 bases, with 9 bases left in between. The CDR3 loop spans 14 amino acids. This chain's CDR3 is CASSLDARPYEQYV. The CDR3 bases are TGTGCCAGCAGCTTAGATGCCAGGCCCTACGAGCAGTACGTC.

CDR3 DNA sequence: TGTGCCAGCAGCTTGTACGCGGGGGGGAGGGCAGATACGCAGTATTTT. Translated: CASSLYAGGRADTQYF. V usage is TRBV5-4 and J usage is TRBJ2-3; 9 bases are a match to TRBD2. Germline V lookup: CDR1 SGHNT, CDR2 YYREEE (reference sequence). Trimming took 1 base from V and 4 from J; bases not matched to a gene: 7. The CDR3 sequence is 16 residues long.

This clonotype turned up a few times. The genes are TRBV27 and TRBJ1-5; the D is unclear. The CDR3 is made up of 11 amino acids. In germline, CDR1 is MNHEY, CDR2 SMNVEV (reference sequence). Trimming shortened V by 8 bases and J by 5 bases, and 7 bases separated the two germline ends. For the CDR3, the DNA is TGTGCCAGCGGCATATATCAGCCCCAGCATTTT. Its protein product is CASGIYQPQHF.

This clonotype was detected a few times. This chain links TRBV15 with TRBJ2-3, with 7 bases matching TRBD2. The CDR3 runs 15 residues. Unmatched junction bases numbered 7, after V lost 2 bases and J lost 5 bases. Germline assignment: CDR1 LNHNV and CDR2 YYDKDF (reference sequence). The CDR3 spells CATSRSGEPGDTQYF. CDR3 sequence (DNA): TGTGCCACCAGCAGAAGCGGGGAACCCGGAGATACGCAGTATTTT.

This chain joins TRBV20-1 and TRBJ1-4; 7 nucleotides agree with TRBD1. After removal of 5 bases from V and 8 bases from J, the junction contained 14 bases not matched to a gene. The germline CDR1 and CDR2 sequences are DFQATT and SNEGSKA (reference sequence). CDR3 length: 15 amino acids. In DNA form, the CDR3 reads TGCAGTGCTCCCCGACTCGACAGGGTCGAGGAAAAACTGTTTTTT. Protein sequence: CSAPRLDRVEEKLFF.

Only a few counts were recorded for this clonotype. The V call is TRBV9, the J call TRBJ2-5; 12 bases agree with TRBD2. The CDR3 has 15 amino acids. Looked up from germline, CDR1 is SGDLS and CDR2 is YYNGEE. With 0 bases clipped from V and 5 bases from J, the junction kept 2 bases outside the gene matches. The CDR3 region has the DNA TGTGCCAGCAGCGTAGGAGGGACTAGCGGGGAGACCCAGTACTTC. Amino acids: CASSVGGTSGETQYF.

This clonotype was observed at least ten times. J is TRBJ1-2 and V is TRBV2; maybe TRBD1 (6 bases). Trimming stripped 2 bases from V and 4 bases from J, with 14 bases between. This CDR3 has 15 residues. CDR1 SNHLY and CDR2 FYNNEI come from the germline V gene. The CDR3 region is CASSEFKGHPYGYTF. CDR3 DNA sequence: TGTGCCAGCAGTGAATTTAAGGGACACCCCTATGGCTACACCTTC.

This chain uses TRBV20-1 with TRBJ1-5, with D possibly TRBD1 on 5 matching bases. The V gene lost 3 bases and the J gene lost 0 bases, with 18 bases spanning the gap. There are 17 residues in the CDR3. The germline CDR1 and CDR2 sequences are DFQATT and SNEGSKA (reference sequence). CDR3 bases: TGCAGTGCTAGTAAGGGGCGGCGGGGGTATAGCAATCAGCCCCAGCATTTT. Its protein product is CSASKGRRGYSNQPQHF.

The sample holds a few counts of this clonotype. J is TRBJ2-6 and V is TRBV5-1; D is possibly TRBD2 (5 bases). Germline values: CDR1 SGHRS, CDR2 YFSETQ. The V gene lost 4 bases and the J gene lost 0 bases, with 8 bases spanning the gap. This CDR3 is 15 amino acids long. The CDR3 nucleotides read TGCGCCAGCAGCCGGGGAGACTCTGGGGCCAACGTCCTGACTTTC. Translation gives CASSRGDSGANVLTF.

This clonotype was detected ten times or more. This chain uses TRBV20-1 with TRBJ1-5, with 8 bases identical to TRBD1. The CDR3 runs to 13 residues. Germline V gene sequence: CDR1 DFQATT, CDR2 SNEGSKA (reference sequence). V trimming: 4 bases; J trimming: 4 bases; junction bases outside the gene matches: 3. CDR3 residues: CSATRDRNQPQHF. The CDR3 DNA reads as TGCAGTGCTACCCGGGACAGGAATCAGCCCCAGCATTTT.

This clonotype was counted ten times or more. The V and J genes are TRBV4-2 and TRBJ2-1; TRBD2 agrees at 10 bases. The germline V gene has CDR1 LGHNA and CDR2 YNFKEQ. J was trimmed by 8 bases and V by 3 bases; bases with no gene match: 7. The CDR3 length is 15 residues. CDR3 in amino acids: CASSQTSGPGDEQFF. In DNA, the CDR3 is TGTGCCAGCAGCCAGACTAGCGGGCCTGGGGATGAGCAGTTCTTC.

The sample holds a few counts of this clonotype. This sequence joins TRBV20-1 and TRBJ2-3; possible D gene TRBD1, 5 bases. CDR3 length: 13 amino acids. The germline V and J ends were trimmed by 3 bases and 0 bases, with 7 bases remaining between them. Germline CDR1 reads DFQATT; CDR2 reads SNEGSKA (reference sequence). This chain's CDR3 is CSARDTSTDTQYF. CDR3 DNA: TGCAGTGCTAGGGACACTAGCACAGATACGCAGTATTTT.

This clonotype was counted many times. This sequence joins TRBV13 and TRBJ1-1; D is possibly TRBD1 (5 bases). V lost 5 bases, J lost 3 bases, and 16 bases lay in between. Germline CDR1 is PRHDT and CDR2 is FYEKMQ (reference sequence). CDR3 length equals 15 residues. CDR3: CASSQGQGEYTEAFF. The CDR3 region has the DNA TGTGCCAGCAGCCAAGGCCAGGGCGAGTACACTGAAGCTTTCTTT. The variable domain in full, with the rest retrieved from reference TRBV13 and TRBJ1-1, is AAGVIQSPRHLIKEKRETATLKCYPIPRHDTVYWYQQGPGQDPQFLISFYEKMQSDKGSIPDRFSAQQFSDYHSELNMSSLELGDSALYFCASSQGQGEYTEAFFGQGTRLTVV.

This clonotype appeared a few times. This chain links TRBV7-9 with TRBJ1-6, with D perhaps matching TRBD1 (5 bases). The length of the CDR3 is 15 residues. The V end was cut by 5 bases, the J end by 7 bases, with 15 bases between. Germline CDR1 is SEHNR and CDR2 is FQNEAQ (reference sequence). This CDR3 reads CASSLARVGNSPLHF. The CDR3 DNA sequence: TGTGCCAGCAGCCTGGCCAGGGTGGGGAATTCACCCCTCCACTTT.

The rearrangement links TRBV6-4 to TRBJ2-3; D tentatively reads TRBD1 or TRBD2 (6 bases each). Trimming left V 6 bases short and J 0 bases short, with 16 bases between. Germline CDR1 and CDR2: MRHNA and SNTAGT. This CDR3 has 16 amino acids. CDR3 residues: CASRAYGGLSTDTQYF. Here the CDR3 DNA reads TGTGCCAGCAGAGCGTACGGGGGCCTTAGCACAGATACGCAGTATTTT.

The sample holds a few counts of this clonotype. V gene TRBV5-1 combines with J gene TRBJ1-1; the D gene is possibly TRBD1 (5 bases). V lost 3 bases to trimming and J lost 4 bases, with 22 bases between them. Looked up from germline, CDR1 is SGHRS and CDR2 is YFSETQ. The CDR3 spans 17 residues. The CDR3 sequence: CASSSPAGLQGTTEAFF. The CDR3 region has the DNA TGCGCCAGCAGCTCCCCGGCGGGGTTGCAGGGAACCACTGAAGCTTTCTTT.

This clonotype was detected a few times. The chain couples TRBV12-3 or TRBV12-4 to TRBJ2-3; perhaps TRBD1 as D (5 bases). The CDR3 covers 14 residues. Trimming pared 1 base from V and 4 bases from J, leaving 9 bases between. CDR3 residues: CASSLDWGADTQYF. CDR3 DNA: TGTGCCAGCAGTTTAGATTGGGGCGCAGATACGCAGTATTTT.

The count of this clonotype is one. The genes are TRBV20-1 and TRBJ2-5; the match to TRBD2 covers 11 bases. The CDR3 is 16 residues long. The germline V gene has CDR1 DFQATT and CDR2 SNEGSKA (reference sequence). Trimming at V came to 1 base and at J to 2 bases, leaving 6 bases not matched to a gene. The CDR3 here is CSARGVAGGRQETQYF. CDR3 bases: TGCAGTGCTAGAGGGGTAGCGGGGGGGAGGCAAGAGACCCAGTACTTC.

The J gene is TRBJ2-5, the V gene TRBV7-2; no definite D call. The length of the CDR3 is 16 residues. V lost 0 bases to trimming and J lost 4 bases, with 15 bases between them. Germline CDR1 is SGHTA and CDR2 is FQGNSA. This CDR3 reads CASSLALRISAETQYF. In nucleotides, the CDR3 is TGTGCCAGCAGCTTAGCACTAAGGATCTCGGCAGAGACCCAGTACTTC. Supplemented by reference TRBV7-2 and TRBJ2-5, the full variable domain reads GAGVSQSPSNKVTEKGKDVELRCDPISGHTALYWYRQSLGQGLEFLIYFQGNSAPDKSGLPSDRFSAERTGGSVSTLTIQRTQQEDSAVYLCASSLALRISAETQYFGPGTRLLVL.

This clonotype was detected many times. The J gene is TRBJ2-2, the V gene TRBV7-2, with 8 bases identical to TRBD2. This CDR3 spans 15 amino acids. In germline, CDR1 is SGHTA, CDR2 FQGNSA. With 5 bases clipped from V and 7 bases from J, the junction kept 9 bases outside the gene matches. This CDR3 is CASSQSRGGHGELFF. The CDR3 DNA reads TGTGCCAGCAGCCAGTCCCGGGGGGGCCACGGGGAGCTGTTTTTT. Looking up the rest from reference TRBV7-2 and TRBJ2-2 gives the full variable domain: GAGVSQSPSNKVTEKGKDVELRCDPISGHTALYWYRQSLGQGLEFLIYFQGNSAPDKSGLPSDRFSAERTGGSVSTLTIQRTQQEDSAVYLCASSQSRGGHGELFFGEGSRLTVL.

This clonotype has only a few counts. This chain connects TRBV3-1 to TRBJ1-5; D call uncertain. Trimming shortened V by 5 bases and J by 3 bases, and 11 bases separated the two germline ends. The CDR3 is 14 residues long. In germline, CDR1 is LGHDT, CDR2 YNNKEL (reference sequence). The CDR3 loop is CASSAGSYNQPQHF. In nucleotides, the CDR3 is TGTGCCAGCAGCGCGGGCAGCTACAATCAGCCCCAGCATTTT.

V is TRBV6-2 or TRBV6-3 and J is TRBJ2-1; the D call may be TRBD1 or TRBD2 (5 bases each). The length of the CDR3 is 13 residues. The V and J ends lost 8 bases and 2 bases respectively, with 10 bases between them. Germline values: CDR1 MNHEY, CDR2 SVGEGT. For the CDR3, the DNA is TGTGCCAGCCTCCCGGGGCCCTACAATGAGCAGTTCTTC. Its translation is CASLPGPYNEQFF.

In this sample, this clonotype turned up many times. This chain uses TRBV5-1 with TRBJ1-1; 11 bases agree with TRBD1. This CDR3 is 18 amino acids long. Trimming at V came to 4 bases and at J to 5 bases, leaving 16 bases not matched to a gene. Per the germline V gene, CDR1 is SGHRS and CDR2 is YFSETQ. The CDR3 DNA sequence: TGCGCCAGCAGCAAACTGGACAGGGGGCTGGATAAGGGTACTGAAGCTTTCTTT. Its translation: CASSKLDRGLDKGTEAFF. Full variable domain (remainder filled in from reference TRBV5-1 and TRBJ1-1): KAGVTQTPRYLIKTRGQQVTLSCSPISGHRSVSWYQQTPGQGLQFLFEYFSETQRNKGNFPGRFSGRQFSNSRSEMNVSTLELGDSALYLCASSKLDRGLDKGTEAFFGQGTRLTVV.

The gene calls are TRBV6-1 and TRBJ2-3; D perhaps matches TRBD1 (5 bases). The germline V and J ends were trimmed by 5 bases and 2 bases, with 20 bases remaining between them. The CDR3 covers 17 residues. The germline V gene has CDR1 MNHNS and CDR2 SASEGT. The CDR3: CASSPYDGASSTDTQYF. In DNA form, the CDR3 reads TGTGCCAGCAGTCCTTACGATGGGGCATCTTCCACAGATACGCAGTATTTT.